A selection of T cell receptor beta chains follows, all from one sample in a study of blood T cell repertoires in COVID-19. Assay used: immunoSEQ multiplex PCR; TCRdb lists only in-frame clones, some missing. The sample comprises some 90,000 clones, approximately 80% of which are singletons, and about 9.3% rests with the top ten. Sequences were obtained from peripheral blood. Receptor source: a woman aged 70-85 years with acute or convalescent COVID-19. CDR3s include the opening cysteine and the closing phenylalanine or tryptophan. D genes are given only for firm matches. Some rows have no size entry. The others give once, few or many, or a class for an expanded clone.

CDR3aa: CASRGLWTGSGNTIYF; CDR3nt: TGTGCCAGCAGGGGATTATGGACAGGGTCTGGAAACACCATATATTTT; v_gene: TRBV2; d_gene: TRBD1; j_gene: TRBJ1-3; abundance: -
CDR3aa: CAWSGVEQYF; CDR3nt: TGTGCCTGGAGTGGAGTCGAGCAGTACTTC; v_gene: TRBV30; d_gene: -; j_gene: TRBJ2-7; abundance: once
CDR3aa: CASSGDRGRVTQYF; CDR3nt: TGTGCCAGCTCAGGAGACAGGGGGCGAGTGACGCAGTATTTT; v_gene: TRBV18; d_gene: TRBD1; j_gene: TRBJ2-3; abundance: -
CDR3aa: CASSLGQRDSPLHF; CDR3nt: TGCGCCAGCAGCTTGGGTCAACGGGATTCACCCCTCCACTTT; v_gene: TRBV5-1; d_gene: -; j_gene: TRBJ1-6; abundance: -
CDR3aa: CATRPQGAGNQPQHF; CDR3nt: TGTGCCACCAGACCCCAGGGGGCTGGCAATCAGCCCCAGCATTTT; v_gene: TRBV15; d_gene: TRBD1; j_gene: TRBJ1-5; abundance: few
CDR3aa: CASRGVGLSAQHF; CDR3nt: TGTGCCAGCAGAGGGGTGGGACTATCGGCCCAGCATTTT; v_gene: TRBV2; d_gene: -; j_gene: TRBJ1-5; abundance: -
CDR3aa: CASSPANRTYEQYF; CDR3nt: TGTGCCAGCAGTCCTGCTAACAGGACCTACGAGCAGTACTTC; v_gene: TRBV2; d_gene: -; j_gene: TRBJ2-7; abundance: -
CDR3aa: CAWSQQGWWDEQYF; CDR3nt: TGTGCCTGGAGTCAACAGGGGTGGTGGGACGAGCAGTACTTC; v_gene: TRBV30; d_gene: TRBD1; j_gene: TRBJ2-7; abundance: -
CDR3aa: CASRASQGGGSPLHF; CDR3nt: TGTGCCAGCAGAGCGTCACAGGGTGGTGGATCACCCCTCCACTTT; v_gene: TRBV3-1/TRBV3-2; d_gene: -; j_gene: TRBJ1-6; abundance: -
CDR3aa: CASSEGGAVGYGYTF; CDR3nt: TGTGCCAGCAGCGAAGGGGGGGCAGTCGGCTATGGCTACACCTTC; v_gene: TRBV11-2; d_gene: -; j_gene: TRBJ1-2; abundance: -
CDR3aa: CASRAHVGGNSPLHF; CDR3nt: TGTGCCAGCAGAGCCCACGTAGGGGGTAATTCACCCCTCCACTTT; v_gene: TRBV28; d_gene: -; j_gene: TRBJ1-6; abundance: -
CDR3aa: CASSFGAEYNEQFF; CDR3nt: TGCGCCAGCAGCTTTGGGGCAGAGTACAATGAGCAGTTCTTC; v_gene: TRBV5-1; d_gene: -; j_gene: TRBJ2-1; abundance: -
CDR3aa: CASSDGERDLYNEQFF; CDR3nt: TGTGCCAGCAGTGATGGAGAGCGGGACTTATACAATGAGCAGTTCTTC; v_gene: TRBV6-1; d_gene: TRBD2; j_gene: TRBJ2-1; abundance: -
CDR3aa: CASKWRVGWVLILDNEQFF; CDR3nt: TGCGCCAGCAAGTGGAGGGTCGGTTGGGTACTCATCCTTGACAATGAGCAGTTCTTC; v_gene: TRBV23-1; d_gene: -; j_gene: TRBJ2-1; abundance: -
CDR3aa: CASSLVRGTQYF; CDR3nt: TGTGCCAGCAGCTTGGTTCGCGGTACGCAGTATTTT; v_gene: TRBV5-4; d_gene: -; j_gene: TRBJ2-3; abundance: -
CDR3aa: CASSQQGANSPLHF; CDR3nt: TGTGCCAGCAGCCAACAGGGGGCGAATTCACCCCTCCACTTT; v_gene: TRBV3-1/TRBV3-2; d_gene: TRBD1; j_gene: TRBJ1-6; abundance: -
CDR3aa: CATSLDREKETQYF; CDR3nt: TGTGCCACCAGTTTGGACAGGGAAAAAGAGACCCAGTACTTC; v_gene: TRBV24-1; d_gene: TRBD1; j_gene: TRBJ2-5; abundance: -
CDR3aa: CASNYPGTPTEAFF; CDR3nt: TGTGCCAGCAACTACCCCGGGACACCCACTGAAGCTTTCTTT; v_gene: TRBV28; d_gene: -; j_gene: TRBJ1-1; abundance: -
CDR3aa: CASSYSSGNTIYF; CDR3nt: TGTGCCAGCAGTTACTCCAGTGGAAACACCATATATTTT; v_gene: TRBV6-8; d_gene: -; j_gene: TRBJ1-3; abundance: -
CDR3aa: CASSFRVQETQYF; CDR3nt: TGTGCCAGCAGTTTCCGAGTCCAAGAGACCCAGTACTTC; v_gene: TRBV12-3/TRBV12-4; d_gene: -; j_gene: TRBJ2-5; abundance: -
CDR3aa: CASSPRLAGAGIGELFF; CDR3nt: TGTGCCAGCAGCCCCAGACTAGCGGGAGCTGGGATCGGGGAGCTGTTTTTT; v_gene: TRBV9; d_gene: TRBD2; j_gene: TRBJ2-2; abundance: -
CDR3aa: CASSLGVGGHQPQHF; CDR3nt: TGTGCCAGCAGTTTAGGGGTGGGGGGGCACCAGCCCCAGCATTTT; v_gene: TRBV28; d_gene: -; j_gene: TRBJ1-5; abundance: few
CDR3aa: CASRGGTGLFIQYF; CDR3nt: TGTGCCAGCAGGGGAGGGACGGGACTGTTTATTCAGTACTTC; v_gene: TRBV6-5; d_gene: TRBD2; j_gene: TRBJ2-7; abundance: few
CDR3aa: CASSSYPGLAGINEQFF; CDR3nt: TGTGCCAGCAGCTCCTACCCGGGACTAGCGGGAATTAATGAGCAGTTCTTC; v_gene: TRBV7-2; d_gene: TRBD2; j_gene: TRBJ2-1; abundance: -
CDR3aa: CASTVTAGSTGELFF; CDR3nt: TGTGCCAGCACAGTTACGGCGGGGTCCACCGGGGAGCTGTTTTTT; v_gene: TRBV3-1/TRBV3-2; d_gene: -; j_gene: TRBJ2-2; abundance: -
CDR3aa: CASGLQGPSGNQPQHF; CDR3nt: TGTGCCAGCGGCTTACAGGGACCTTCGGGCAATCAGCCCCAGCATTTT; v_gene: TRBV28; d_gene: -; j_gene: TRBJ1-5; abundance: -
CDR3aa: CASSRSGRPSYNEQFF; CDR3nt: TGTGCCAGCAGCCGTAGCGGGAGGCCCTCCTACAATGAGCAGTTCTTC; v_gene: TRBV3-1/TRBV3-2; d_gene: TRBD2; j_gene: TRBJ2-1; abundance: -
CDR3aa: CASSFTTGAQYF; CDR3nt: TGTGCCAGCAGCTTTACTACAGGGGCCCAGTACTTC; v_gene: TRBV6-5; d_gene: TRBD1; j_gene: TRBJ2-5; abundance: -
CDR3aa: CASSQGNGNQPQHF; CDR3nt: TGTGCCAGCTCACAGGGGAACGGGAATCAGCCCCAGCATTTT; v_gene: TRBV18; d_gene: -; j_gene: TRBJ1-5; abundance: -
CDR3aa: CASSLAPSTSLYEQYF; CDR3nt: TGTGCCAGCAGCTTAGCCCCCTCGACTAGCCTCTACGAGCAGTACTTC; v_gene: TRBV11-1; d_gene: TRBD2; j_gene: TRBJ2-7; abundance: -
CDR3aa: CASINRGYNEQFF; CDR3nt: TGTGCCAGCATCAACCGGGGATACAATGAGCAGTTCTTC; v_gene: TRBV5-8; d_gene: -; j_gene: TRBJ2-1; abundance: -
CDR3aa: CASTDRTGGTNTGELFF; CDR3nt: TGTGCCAGTACCGACCGGACAGGGGGGACGAACACCGGGGAGCTGTTTTTT; v_gene: TRBV19; d_gene: TRBD1; j_gene: TRBJ2-2; abundance: -
CDR3aa: CASSTGSLVNEQYF; CDR3nt: TGTGCCAGCAGCACTGGGAGCCTCGTCAACGAGCAGTACTTC; v_gene: TRBV5-5; d_gene: -; j_gene: TRBJ2-7; abundance: -
CDR3aa: CASSRTGGYGYTF; CDR3nt: TGTGCCAGTAGTAGGACAGGGGGCTATGGCTACACCTTC; v_gene: TRBV19; d_gene: TRBD1; j_gene: TRBJ1-2; abundance: -
CDR3aa: CATSWGAVRGDTQYF; CDR3nt: TGTGCCACCAGCTGGGGGGCGGTCAGGGGGGATACGCAGTATTTT; v_gene: TRBV15; d_gene: -; j_gene: TRBJ2-3; abundance: -
CDR3aa: CASSTLQPQHF; CDR3nt: TGTGCCAGCAGCACACTACAGCCCCAGCATTTT; v_gene: TRBV5-8; d_gene: -; j_gene: TRBJ1-5; abundance: -
CDR3aa: CASSYATGREKLFF; CDR3nt: TGTGCCAGCAGTTACGCGACAGGGAGGGAAAAACTGTTTTTT; v_gene: TRBV6-5; d_gene: TRBD1; j_gene: TRBJ1-4; abundance: few
CDR3aa: CASSIQGQGAGTQYF; CDR3nt: TGTGCCAGCAGCATTCAGGGACAGGGGGCAGGGACCCAGTACTTC; v_gene: TRBV5-6; d_gene: TRBD1; j_gene: TRBJ2-5; abundance: -
CDR3aa: CAISGTSGSEQFF; CDR3nt: TGTGCCATCAGTGGGACTAGCGGGTCGGAGCAGTTCTTC; v_gene: TRBV10-3; d_gene: TRBD2; j_gene: TRBJ2-1; abundance: -
CDR3aa: CASSSDRAYGYTF; CDR3nt: TGTGCCAGCAGCTCTGACAGGGCTTATGGCTACACCTTC; v_gene: TRBV25-1; d_gene: TRBD1; j_gene: TRBJ1-2; abundance: -
CDR3aa: CASSYLGGQPYGYTF; CDR3nt: TGTGCCAGCAGTTACCTTGGGGGACAGCCCTATGGCTACACCTTC; v_gene: TRBV6-6; d_gene: TRBD1; j_gene: TRBJ1-2; abundance: -
CDR3aa: CASSLVQGASYEQYF; CDR3nt: TGCGCCAGCAGCTTGGTCCAGGGGGCGTCCTACGAGCAGTACTTC; v_gene: TRBV5-1; d_gene: TRBD1; j_gene: TRBJ2-7; abundance: -
CDR3aa: CASSSGTFYGYTF; CDR3nt: TGTGCCAGCAGCTCAGGGACATTTTATGGCTACACCTTC; v_gene: TRBV3-1/TRBV3-2; d_gene: -; j_gene: TRBJ1-2; abundance: -
CDR3aa: CASSPGQVSDTQYF; CDR3nt: TGTGCCAGCAGTCCGGGACAGGTTTCAGATACGCAGTATTTT; v_gene: TRBV28; d_gene: TRBD1; j_gene: TRBJ2-3; abundance: few
CDR3aa: CASSQQAGNTIYF; CDR3nt: TGTGCCAGCAGCCAACAAGCCGGAAACACCATATATTTT; v_gene: TRBV3-1/TRBV3-2; d_gene: -; j_gene: TRBJ1-3; abundance: -
CDR3aa: CASSLGTGGWTNTEAFF; CDR3nt: TGCGCCAGCAGCTTGGGGACAGGGGGCTGGACGAACACTGAAGCTTTCTTT; v_gene: TRBV5-1; d_gene: TRBD1; j_gene: TRBJ1-1; abundance: -
CDR3aa: CAWSVLGDTDTQYF; CDR3nt: TGTGCCTGGAGTGTACTAGGAGACACAGATACGCAGTATTTT; v_gene: TRBV30; d_gene: -; j_gene: TRBJ2-3; abundance: -
CDR3aa: CASSYSDTGSAFF; CDR3nt: TGTGCCAGCAGTTACTCTGACACAGGGTCGGCTTTCTTT; v_gene: TRBV6-6; d_gene: -; j_gene: TRBJ1-1; abundance: -
CDR3aa: CASSQDGNTYNEQFF; CDR3nt: TGCGCCAGCAGCCAAGATGGCAATACCTACAATGAGCAGTTCTTC; v_gene: TRBV4-3; d_gene: -; j_gene: TRBJ2-1; abundance: -
CDR3aa: CASSQQGEGYTF; CDR3nt: TGTGCCAGCAGCCAACAGGGGGAGGGCTACACCTTC; v_gene: TRBV3-1/TRBV3-2; d_gene: TRBD1; j_gene: TRBJ1-2; abundance: -
CDR3aa: CASSLNGGSQPQHF; CDR3nt: TGTGCCAGCAGCTTGAACGGGGGAAGCCAGCCCCAGCATTTT; v_gene: TRBV7-2; d_gene: -; j_gene: TRBJ1-5; abundance: -
CDR3aa: CASSTGQTTDTQYF; CDR3nt: TGCGCCAGCAGCACGGGACAGACCACAGATACGCAGTATTTT; v_gene: TRBV5-1; d_gene: TRBD1; j_gene: TRBJ2-3; abundance: -
CDR3aa: CASSFVAGGRGTGELFF; CDR3nt: TGTGCCAGCAGCTTCGTGGCGGGGGGGCGCGGAACCGGGGAGCTGTTTTTT; v_gene: TRBV11-2; d_gene: TRBD2; j_gene: TRBJ2-2; abundance: -
CDR3aa: CASSQDPTSGTSTDTQYF; CDR3nt: TGCGCCAGCAGCCAAGATCCCACTAGCGGGACTAGCACAGATACGCAGTATTTT; v_gene: TRBV4-3; d_gene: TRBD2; j_gene: TRBJ2-3; abundance: few